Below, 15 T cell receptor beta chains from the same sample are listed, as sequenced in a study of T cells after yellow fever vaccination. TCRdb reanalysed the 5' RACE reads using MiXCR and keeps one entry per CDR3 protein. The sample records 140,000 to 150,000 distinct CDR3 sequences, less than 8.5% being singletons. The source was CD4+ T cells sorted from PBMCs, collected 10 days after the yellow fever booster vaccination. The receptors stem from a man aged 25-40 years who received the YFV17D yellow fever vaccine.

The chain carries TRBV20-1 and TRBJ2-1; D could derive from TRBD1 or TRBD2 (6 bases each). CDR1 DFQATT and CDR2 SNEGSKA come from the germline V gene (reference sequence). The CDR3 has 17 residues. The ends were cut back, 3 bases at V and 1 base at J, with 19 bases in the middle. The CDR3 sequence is CSARVRGQTQSYNEQFF. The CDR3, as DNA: TGCAGTGCTAGGGTCCGGGGGCAGACCCAATCCTACAATGAGCAGTTCTTC.

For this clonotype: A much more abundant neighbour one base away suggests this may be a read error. CDR3 bases: TGTGCCAGCGGGCAGCGGGGCCTTTCTAGCTCCTACAATGAGCAGTTCTTC. Translation gives CASGQRGLSSSYNEQFF. V is TRBV27 and J is TRBJ2-1; 7 positions agree with TRBD2. Trimming removed 8 bases from V and 0 bases from J; junction bases left unmatched: 13. Germline-derived CDR1 and CDR2 are MNHEY and SMNVEV (reference sequence). This CDR3 comprises 17 residues.

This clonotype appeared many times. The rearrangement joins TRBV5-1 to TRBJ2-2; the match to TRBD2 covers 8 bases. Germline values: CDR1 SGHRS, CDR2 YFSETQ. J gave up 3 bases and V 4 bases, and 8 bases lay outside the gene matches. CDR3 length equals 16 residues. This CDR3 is CASSTGTSSHTGELFF. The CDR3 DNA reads TGCGCCAGCAGCACCGGGACTAGTTCACACACCGGGGAGCTGTTTTTT.

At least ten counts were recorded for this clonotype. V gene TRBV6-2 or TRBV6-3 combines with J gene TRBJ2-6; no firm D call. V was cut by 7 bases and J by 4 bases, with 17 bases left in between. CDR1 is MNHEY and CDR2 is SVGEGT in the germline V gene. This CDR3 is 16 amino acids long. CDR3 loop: CASNLGISTGANVLTF. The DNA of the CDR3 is TGTGCCAGCAATCTAGGAATATCAACCGGGGCCAACGTCCTGACTTTC.

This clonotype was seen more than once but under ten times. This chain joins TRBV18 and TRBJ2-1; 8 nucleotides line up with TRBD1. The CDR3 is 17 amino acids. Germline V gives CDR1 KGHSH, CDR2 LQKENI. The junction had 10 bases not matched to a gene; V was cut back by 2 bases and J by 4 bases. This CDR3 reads CASSPTAGTGQYNEQFF. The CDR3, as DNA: TGTGCCAGCTCACCAACTGCCGGGACAGGCCAATACAATGAGCAGTTCTTC.

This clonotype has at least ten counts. The CDR3 bases are TGCGCCAGCAGCCAATTAACCCCGGATTCACCCCTCCACTTT. Encoded protein: CASSQLTPDSPLHF. The chain uses TRBV4-1 and TRBJ1-6; D gene uncertain. Germline assignment: CDR1 MGHRA and CDR2 YSYEKL. The V gene lost 2 bases and the J gene lost 8 bases, with 10 bases spanning the gap. The CDR3 runs 14 residues.

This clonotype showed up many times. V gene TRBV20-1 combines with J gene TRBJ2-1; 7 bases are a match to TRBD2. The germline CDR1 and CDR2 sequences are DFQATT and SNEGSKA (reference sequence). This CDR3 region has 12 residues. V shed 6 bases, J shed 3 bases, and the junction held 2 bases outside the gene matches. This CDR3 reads CSAGGDYNEQFF. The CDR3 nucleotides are TGCAGTGCGGGGGGGGACTACAATGAGCAGTTCTTC.

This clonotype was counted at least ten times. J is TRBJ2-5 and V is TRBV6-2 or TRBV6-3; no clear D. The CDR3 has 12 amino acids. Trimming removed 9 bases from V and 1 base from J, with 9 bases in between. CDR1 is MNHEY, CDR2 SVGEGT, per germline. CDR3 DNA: TGTGCCAGTGGGCAGACCCAAGAGACCCAGTACTTC. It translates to CASGQTQETQYF.

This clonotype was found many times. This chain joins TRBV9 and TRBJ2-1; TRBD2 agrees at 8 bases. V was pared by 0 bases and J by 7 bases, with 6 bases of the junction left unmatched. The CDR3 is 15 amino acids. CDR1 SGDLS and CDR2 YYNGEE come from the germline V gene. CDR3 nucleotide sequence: TGTGCCAGCAGCGTAGGTAGCGGGATTGGGAATGAGCAGTTCTTC. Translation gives CASSVGSGIGNEQFF.

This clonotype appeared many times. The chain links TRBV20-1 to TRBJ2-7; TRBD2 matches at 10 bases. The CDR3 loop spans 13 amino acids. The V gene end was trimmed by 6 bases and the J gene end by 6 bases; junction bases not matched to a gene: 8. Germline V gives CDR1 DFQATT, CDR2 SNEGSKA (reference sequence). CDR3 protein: CSATSAGGLEQYF. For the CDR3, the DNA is TGCAGTGCCACTTCAGCGGGAGGGCTCGAGCAGTACTTC.

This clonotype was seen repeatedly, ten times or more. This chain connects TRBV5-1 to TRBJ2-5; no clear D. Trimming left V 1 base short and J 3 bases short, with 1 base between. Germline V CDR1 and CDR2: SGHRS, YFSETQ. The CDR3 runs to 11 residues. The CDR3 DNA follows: TGCGCCAGCAGCTTGAAAGAGACCCAGTACTTC. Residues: CASSLKETQYF.

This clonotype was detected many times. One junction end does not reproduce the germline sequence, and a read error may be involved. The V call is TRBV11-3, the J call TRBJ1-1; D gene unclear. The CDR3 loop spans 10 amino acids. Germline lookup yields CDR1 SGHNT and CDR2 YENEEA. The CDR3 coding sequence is TGTGCCAGCAGCCAATGGTTGTATTCCTTT. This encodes CASSQWLYSF.

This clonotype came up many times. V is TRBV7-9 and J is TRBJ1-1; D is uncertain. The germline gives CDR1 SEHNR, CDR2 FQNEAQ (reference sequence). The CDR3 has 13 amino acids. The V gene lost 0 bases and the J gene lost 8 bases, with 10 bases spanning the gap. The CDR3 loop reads CASSLAGYGEAFF. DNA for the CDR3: TGTGCCAGCAGCTTAGCTGGCTATGGCGAAGCTTTCTTT.

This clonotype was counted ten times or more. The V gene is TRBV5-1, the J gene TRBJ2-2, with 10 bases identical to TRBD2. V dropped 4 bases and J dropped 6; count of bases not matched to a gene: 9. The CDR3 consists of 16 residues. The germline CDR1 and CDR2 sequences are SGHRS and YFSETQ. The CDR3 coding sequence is TGCGCCAGCAGCGCTCGGCTAGCGGGAGTGTCCGGGGAGCTGTTTTTT. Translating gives CASSARLAGVSGELFF. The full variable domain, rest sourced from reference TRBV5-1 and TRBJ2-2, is KAGVTQTPRYLIKTRGQQVTLSCSPISGHRSVSWYQQTPGQGLQFLFEYFSETQRNKGNFPGRFSGRQFSNSRSEMNVSTLELGDSALYLCASSARLAGVSGELFFGEGSRLTVL.

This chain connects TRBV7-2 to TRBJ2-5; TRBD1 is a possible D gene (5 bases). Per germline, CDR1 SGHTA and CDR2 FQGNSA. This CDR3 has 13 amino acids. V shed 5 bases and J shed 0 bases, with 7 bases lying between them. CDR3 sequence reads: CASSRQYQETQYF. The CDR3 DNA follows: TGTGCCAGCAGCCGACAGTACCAAGAGACCCAGTACTTC.